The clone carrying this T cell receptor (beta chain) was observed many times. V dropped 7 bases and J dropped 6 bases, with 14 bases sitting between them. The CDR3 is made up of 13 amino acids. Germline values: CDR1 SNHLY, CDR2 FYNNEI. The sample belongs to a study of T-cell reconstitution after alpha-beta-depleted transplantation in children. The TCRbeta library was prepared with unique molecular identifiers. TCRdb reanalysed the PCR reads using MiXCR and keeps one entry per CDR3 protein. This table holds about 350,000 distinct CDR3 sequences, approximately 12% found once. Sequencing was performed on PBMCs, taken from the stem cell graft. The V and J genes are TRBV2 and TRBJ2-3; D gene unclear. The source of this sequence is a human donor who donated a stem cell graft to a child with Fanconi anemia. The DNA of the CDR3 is TGTGCCAGCATCTTTATCGGCCTGGATACGCAGTATTTT. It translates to CASIFIGLDTQYF.